This T cell receptor beta chain was sequenced during a study of neoadjuvant anti-PD-1 for oral cavity cancer. V lost 0 bases and J lost 8; bases outside the gene matches: 1. The CDR3 has 15 amino acids. CDR1 SGHRS and CDR2 YFSETQ come from the germline V gene. Data came from immunoSEQ multiplex PCR; TCRdb stores just in-frame clones and leaves some out. The sample contains 75,000 or so clones, roughly 80% of which appear only once. The clonotype was recovered from a person aged 35-79 years with oral cavity squamous cell carcinoma. This chain connects TRBV5-1 to TRBJ2-1, with 14 bases that match TRBD2. This specimen was PBMCs, taken before nivolumab (anti-PD-1) treatment. The DNA for the CDR3 is TGCGCCAGCAGCTTGGGACTAGCGGGAGGGTATGAGCAGTTCTTC. It yields the protein CASSLGLAGGYEQFF.